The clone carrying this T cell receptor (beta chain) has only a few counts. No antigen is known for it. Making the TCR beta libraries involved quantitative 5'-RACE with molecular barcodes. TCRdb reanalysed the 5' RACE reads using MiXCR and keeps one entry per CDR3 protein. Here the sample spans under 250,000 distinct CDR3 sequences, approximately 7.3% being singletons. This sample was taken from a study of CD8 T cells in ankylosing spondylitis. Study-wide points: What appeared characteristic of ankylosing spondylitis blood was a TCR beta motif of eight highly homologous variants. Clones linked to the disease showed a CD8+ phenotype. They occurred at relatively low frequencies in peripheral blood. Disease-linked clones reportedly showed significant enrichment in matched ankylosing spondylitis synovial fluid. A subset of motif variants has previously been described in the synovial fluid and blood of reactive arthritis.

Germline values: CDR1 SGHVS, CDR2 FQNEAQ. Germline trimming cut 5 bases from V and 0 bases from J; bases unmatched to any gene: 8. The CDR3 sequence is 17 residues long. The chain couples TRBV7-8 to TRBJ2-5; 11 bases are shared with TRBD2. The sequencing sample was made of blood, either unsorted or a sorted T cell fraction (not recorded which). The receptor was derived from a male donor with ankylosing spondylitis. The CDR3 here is CASSPTPSGRNQETQYF. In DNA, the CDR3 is TGTGCCAGCAGCCCAACACCTAGCGGGAGGAACCAAGAGACCCAGTACTTC.